Each of the 29 T cell receptor beta chains below was sequenced from the same sample in a study of human T cells and chemical hapten exposure. The time point: patch test 1, 2 weeks after DPC sensitization. Treatment here: therapeutic diphenylcyclopropenone sensitization with weekly scalp DPC. MiXCR was run by TCRdb on the RACE reads, yielding one entry per CDR3 protein. Found here are some 400,000 distinct CDR3 sequences, more than 4.5% of them singletons; the top ten hold approximately 2.5%. The sample here was whole blood, taken in connection with sensitization to the hapten diphenylcyclopropenone (DPC). The receptors were sampled from a woman aged 45-65 years with alopecia areata. Some clones in this sample may be carry-over from other donors' samples.

V is TRBV15 and J is TRBJ2-5; possible D gene TRBD1, 5 bases. With 3 bases removed from V and 2 bases from J, the gap between germline ends came to 16 bases. CDR3 length: 16 residues. Germline V gene data show CDR1 as LNHNV and CDR2 as YYDKDF (reference sequence). The CDR3 sequence is CATSSSLGASQETQYF. The CDR3 DNA reads as TGTGCCACCAGCAGCTCCTTAGGGGCCTCGCAAGAGACCCAGTACTTC.

In this sample, this clonotype turned up many times. The chain joins TRBV6-1 to TRBJ1-5; possible D gene TRBD1, 5 bases. Per germline, CDR1 MNHNS and CDR2 SASEGT. The CDR3 has 17 amino acids. Trimming removed 5 bases at V and 1 base at J, with 18 bases between. The CDR3 protein is CASSRGGVVTSNQPQHF. Written as DNA, the CDR3 is TGTGCCAGCAGTCGGGGAGGGGTGGTAACAAGCAATCAGCCCCAGCATTTT.

This clonotype was found many times. The J gene is TRBJ2-1, the V gene TRBV6-2 or TRBV6-3, with unresolved D. Looked up from germline, CDR1 is MNHEY and CDR2 is SVGEGT. This CDR3 comprises 15 residues. Deletions cut 0 bases from V and 3 bases from J, with 9 bases between. The chain's CDR3 is CASSYSMGSYNEQFF. DNA for the CDR3: TGTGCCAGCAGTTACTCGATGGGCAGCTACAATGAGCAGTTCTTC.

V usage is TRBV6-5 and J usage is TRBJ2-3, with TRBD2 matching 8 bases. The ends lost 6 bases at V and 2 bases at J; junction bases unmatched: 10. Germline assignment: CDR1 MNHEY and CDR2 SVGAGI. The CDR3 consists of 16 residues. This CDR3 is CASSPPPGGATDTQYF. DNA for the CDR3: TGTGCCAGCAGCCCTCCACCCGGGGGGGCCACAGATACGCAGTATTTT.

V usage is TRBV12-3 or TRBV12-4 and J usage is TRBJ1-5; D might be TRBD1 (6 bases). CDR3 length equals 15 residues. Trimming pared 1 base from V and 3 bases from J, leaving 10 bases between. CDR3 amino acids: CASSLEGGLNQPQHF. In nucleotides, the CDR3 is TGTGCCAGCAGTTTAGAGGGGGGCCTCAATCAGCCCCAGCATTTT.

This clonotype has at least ten counts. This chain connects TRBV20-1 to TRBJ2-4; 8 nucleotides agree with TRBD1. The CDR3 consists of 14 residues. V shed 5 bases and J 6 bases; nucleotides not matched to a gene: 9. Germline lookup yields CDR1 DFQATT and CDR2 SNEGSKA (reference sequence). This CDR3 reads CSAGSGQGRNIQYF. The DNA of the CDR3 is TGCAGTGCTGGTTCAGGACAGGGTCGAAACATTCAGTACTTC.

The sample holds many counts of this clonotype. The chain joins TRBV6-6 to TRBJ1-4; 7 bases match TRBD1. Unmatched junction bases numbered 15, after V lost 3 bases and J lost 8 bases. The CDR3 has 17 amino acids. The germline V gene encodes CDR1 MNHNY and CDR2 SVGAGI (reference sequence). The CDR3 reads CASSYSQQGLQPEKLFF. The CDR3 nucleotides read TGTGCCAGCAGTTATTCCCAACAGGGGCTTCAACCCGAAAAACTGTTTTTT.

The chain is built from TRBV30 and TRBJ1-5, with D unclear. The CDR3 is made up of 13 amino acids. In germline, CDR1 is GTSNPN, CDR2 SVGIG (reference sequence). V was pared by 0 bases and J by 7 bases, with 10 bases between. Here the CDR3 DNA reads TGTGCCTGGAGTGTATACTCGGGCCAGCCCCAGCATTTT. Translating gives CAWSVYSGQPQHF.

This clonotype was picked up many times. The CDR3 loop reads CASSYSLINTEAFF. CDR3 DNA sequence: TGTGCCAGCAGTTACAGCCTGATTAACACTGAAGCTTTCTTT. The chain couples TRBV6-6 to TRBJ1-1; D remains ambiguous. The V gene's germline CDR1 is MNHNY and CDR2 SVGAGI (reference sequence). The ends were cut back, 2 bases at V and 2 bases at J, with 9 bases in the middle. CDR3 length: 14 amino acids.

This chain links TRBV29-1 with TRBJ1-2, with D perhaps TRBD1 (6 bases). CDR1 is SQVTM and CDR2 is ANQGSEA in the germline V gene. The CDR3 has 11 residues. The V gene lost 4 bases and the J gene lost 5 bases, with 8 bases spanning the gap. CDR3: CSVGRGYGYTF. CDR3 nucleotide sequence: TGCAGCGTTGGAAGGGGGTATGGCTACACCTTC.

The table lists this clonotype with many counts. This chain links TRBV27 with TRBJ1-6; TRBD1 agrees at 8 bases. V shed 3 bases and J 4 bases; nucleotides not matched to a gene: 8. The CDR3 runs to 17 residues. Looked up from germline, CDR1 is MNHEY and CDR2 is SMNVEV (reference sequence). Here the CDR3 DNA reads TGTGCCAGCAGTTTGACGGAGACAGGGGAATATAATTCACCCCTCCACTTT. It translates to CASSLTETGEYNSPLHF.

This clonotype was detected ten times or more. The V gene is TRBV2, the J gene TRBJ2-3, with D maybe TRBD2 (7 bases). V gave up 3 bases and J gave up 5 bases, with 12 bases separating them. In germline, CDR1 is SNHLY, CDR2 FYNNEI. The CDR3 covers 14 residues. As DNA, the CDR3 is TGTGCCAGCAGTGACGGGGGGCAGAGAGATACGCAGTATTTT. Translating it yields CASSDGGQRDTQYF.

This clonotype was picked up many times. The rearrangement links TRBV13 to TRBJ2-3; D not resolved. The CDR3 is 11 residues long. The ends were cut back, 4 bases at V and 9 bases at J, with 8 bases in the middle. Germline assignment: CDR1 PRHDT and CDR2 FYEKMQ (reference sequence). For the CDR3, the DNA is TGTGCCAGCAGCTCCGATGGGACGCAGTATTTT. This gives the protein CASSSDGTQYF.

In this sample, this clonotype turned up many times. The chain has TRBV28 and TRBJ2-3; unclear D gene. This CDR3 has 16 residues. Trimming removed 6 bases from V and 3 bases from J, with 19 bases in between. Germline loops: CDR1 MDHEN, CDR2 SYDVKM. The CDR3 bases are TGTGCCAGCAGGACCGGGTCCTTCGACCCAACAGATACGCAGTATTTT. It codes for CASRTGSFDPTDTQYF.

This clonotype was observed at least ten times. V and J are TRBV27 and TRBJ1-5; perhaps TRBD1 as D (6 bases). The germline V gene encodes CDR1 MNHEY and CDR2 SMNVEV (reference sequence). This CDR3 is 18 amino acids long. V lost 5 bases, J lost 7 bases, and 27 bases lay in between. The CDR3 protein is CASSPEEVTTGRRQPQHF. In DNA form, the CDR3 reads TGTGCCAGCAGTCCCGAAGAGGTAACCACAGGGCGTAGGCAGCCCCAGCATTTT.

The chain's CDR3 is CASSYLVDTPDEQYF. CDR3 sequence (DNA): TGTGCCAGCAGCTACCTCGTGGACACCCCGGACGAGCAGTACTTC. The chain is built from TRBV6-2 or TRBV6-3 and TRBJ2-7; D may be TRBD1 (5 bases). CDR3 length: 15 residues. Per germline, CDR1 MNHEY and CDR2 SVGEGT. The germline V and J ends were trimmed by 6 bases and 5 bases, with 20 bases remaining between them.

This clonotype has a count of ten or more. This chain connects TRBV10-3 to TRBJ1-1; no reliable D call. V shed 6 bases and J shed 2 bases, with 10 bases lying between them. CDR1 and CDR2 (germline): ENHRY, SYGVKD. The CDR3 runs 13 residues. The CDR3 protein is CAISPDPNTEAFF. CDR3 DNA sequence: TGTGCCATCAGCCCGGACCCAAACACTGAAGCTTTCTTT.

The V gene is TRBV6-6, the J gene TRBJ2-3, with D perhaps matching TRBD1 or TRBD2 (5 bases each). CDR3 length equals 13 residues. The germline V and J ends were trimmed by 5 bases and 7 bases, with 13 bases remaining between them. CDR1 and CDR2 (germline): MNHNY, SVGAGI (reference sequence). CDR3 DNA sequence: TGTGCCAGCAGTGGGGACGGTAGCTATACGCAGTATTTT. Translating gives CASSGDGSYTQYF.

This clonotype was seen ten or more times. V and J are TRBV20-1 and TRBJ2-7, with D uncertain. Trimming left V 1 base short and J 0 bases short, with 7 bases between. CDR1 is DFQATT, CDR2 SNEGSKA, per germline (reference sequence). The CDR3 is 13 residues long. CDR3 DNA sequence: TGCAGTGCTAGAGGGCAGCTCTCCTACGAGCAGTACTTC. This gives the protein CSARGQLSYEQYF.

As regards this clonotype: A much bigger clone sits one base away, suggesting this may be a read error. The V call is TRBV2, the J call TRBJ2-3; tentative D call: TRBD2 (6 bases). Looked up from germline, CDR1 is SNHLY and CDR2 is FYNNEI. The CDR3 length is 13 residues. CDR3 loop: CASTGGYKDTQYF. In DNA, the CDR3 is TGTGCAAGCACCGGGGGTTACAAAGATACGCAGTATTTT.

A few counts support this clonotype. V and J are TRBV7-9 and TRBJ2-7; 10 nucleotides line up with TRBD2. The J segment lost 1 base and the V segment lost 5 bases, leaving 11 bases of the junction unmatched. This CDR3 spans 17 amino acids. CDR1 and CDR2 (germline): SEHNR, FQNEAQ (reference sequence). CDR3 coding DNA: TGTGCCAGCAGCCGAATTCGGGGACTAGCGCGATCCTACGAGCAGTACTTC. Its protein is CASSRIRGLARSYEQYF.

This clonotype was recorded at least ten times. The CDR3 coding sequence is TGTGCCAGCAGCCAAAATCGTGCAGCGGGGTCCTCGAGCTCCTACAATGAGCAGTTCTTC. Translating gives CASSQNRAAGSSSSYNEQFF. This chain connects TRBV3-1 to TRBJ2-1, with TRBD2 identical over 7 bases. Trimming removed 2 bases from V and 0 bases from J; junction bases left unmatched: 16. The CDR3 runs to 20 residues. The germline CDR1 and CDR2 sequences are LGHDT and YNNKEL (reference sequence).

V is TRBV6-2 or TRBV6-3 and J is TRBJ2-5; possibly TRBD1 for D (5 bases). Trimming removed 0 bases at V and 5 bases at J, with 7 bases between. Looked up from germline, CDR1 is MNHEY and CDR2 is SVGEGT. The CDR3 has 13 amino acids. The CDR3 loop reads CASSYSGRETQYF. DNA of the CDR3: TGTGCCAGCAGTTACTCGGGGCGGGAGACCCAGTACTTC.

This clonotype was recorded many times. This chain joins TRBV10-3 and TRBJ2-5; TRBD1 agrees at 10 bases. The CDR3 is 17 residues long. The V gene's germline CDR1 is ENHRY and CDR2 SYGVKD. Trimming removed 4 bases from V and 2 bases from J; junction bases left unmatched: 10. This chain's CDR3 is CAISGRSTGGRQETQYF. The CDR3 region has the DNA TGTGCCATCAGTGGCAGGTCGACAGGGGGCCGGCAAGAGACCCAGTACTTC.

This clonotype has ten or more counts. V usage is TRBV24-1 and J usage is TRBJ2-7, with D tentatively TRBD1 or TRBD2 (5 bases each). The CDR3 totals 13 residues. The germline gives CDR1 KGHDR, CDR2 SFDVKD. Deletions cut 4 bases from V and 5 bases from J, with 11 bases between. CDR3 residues: CATSDPMGDEQYF. In nucleotides, the CDR3 is TGTGCCACCAGTGACCCCATGGGGGACGAGCAGTACTTC.

The rearrangement joins TRBV20-1 to TRBJ1-5; TRBD1 might be the D (5 bases). CDR3 length: 14 residues. Germline values: CDR1 DFQATT, CDR2 SNEGSKA (reference sequence). V dropped 5 bases and J dropped 3 bases, with 14 bases sitting between them. The CDR3 reads CSAGDGGPNQPQHF. CDR3 nucleotide sequence: TGCAGTGCTGGGGACGGCGGCCCCAATCAGCCCCAGCATTTT.

This clonotype was seen repeatedly, ten times or more. The chain couples TRBV6-5 to TRBJ2-7; D is perhaps TRBD1 (5 bases). The germline CDR1 and CDR2 sequences are MNHEY and SVGAGI. The CDR3 spans 15 residues. Trimming cost V 0 bases and J 4 bases, with 13 bases left between them. DNA of the CDR3: TGTGCCAGCAGTTACTCGAGTCCAGGGTGGTACGAGCAGTACTTC. This codes for CASSYSSPGWYEQYF.

This clonotype was recorded at least ten times. This chain connects TRBV7-9 to TRBJ2-3; 8 bases map to TRBD1. The ends lost 0 bases at V and 4 bases at J; junction bases unmatched: 9. The CDR3 spans 17 residues. Germline loops: CDR1 SEHNR, CDR2 FQNEAQ (reference sequence). The CDR3 here is CASSLAPPGQASDTQYF. In nucleotides, the CDR3 is TGTGCCAGCAGCTTAGCGCCCCCGGGACAGGCCTCAGATACGCAGTATTTT.

This clonotype was observed many times. The V call is TRBV6-6, the J call TRBJ1-3; a weak D match, TRBD1 (6 bases). The CDR3 loop spans 15 amino acids. The germline V gene encodes CDR1 MNHNY and CDR2 SVGAGI (reference sequence). V gave up 4 bases and J gave up 0 bases, with 10 bases separating them. The CDR3 reads CASSSGQLSGNTIYF. The CDR3, as DNA: TGTGCCAGCAGTTCCGGACAGCTCTCTGGAAACACCATATATTTT.